These T cell receptor beta chains were read from a single sample in a study of OX40 agonist ivuxolimab in advanced cancers. Assay: immunoSEQ multiplex PCR; the TCRdb copy retains only in-frame clones and omits some. The table lists 55,000 to 75,000 clones, about 90% of them singletons. This sample comprised CD4+ or CD8+ T cells sorted from blood, obtained in a trial of the OX40 agonist ivuxolimab. These receptor sequences come from an adult with an advanced solid tumor such as melanoma, head and neck, liver or kidney cancer. Each CDR3 is given with its conserved first and last residue. Fields, in order: V gene, D gene, J gene, clone size, CDR3 DNA, CDR3 protein. The D gene is left open where the match is weak. Some rows mark clone size as missing; the rest say once, few, many or name a class of expanded clone.

v_gene: TRBV6-5; d_gene: -; j_gene: TRBJ1-1; abundance: -; CDR3nt: TGTGCCAGCAGTTACGGGTCGGGGGTTGAAGCTTTCTTT; CDR3aa: CASSYGSGVEAFF
v_gene: TRBV13; d_gene: TRBD2; j_gene: TRBJ2-1; abundance: once; CDR3nt: TGTGCCAGCAGCTTAATCCTAGCGGGAGGAGGGGGGAGCAATGAGCAGTTCTTC; CDR3aa: CASSLILAGGGGSNEQFF
v_gene: TRBV2; d_gene: -; j_gene: TRBJ2-1; abundance: -; CDR3nt: TGTGCCAGCAGTGTTGCGGGAAACGACAATGAGCAGTTCTTC; CDR3aa: CASSVAGNDNEQFF
v_gene: TRBV7-2; d_gene: -; j_gene: TRBJ1-2; abundance: few; CDR3nt: TGTGCCAGCAGCTTAGCGAACGAGGGTGTCTATGGCTACACCTTC; CDR3aa: CASSLANEGVYGYTF
v_gene: TRBV6-4; d_gene: TRBD2; j_gene: TRBJ2-3; abundance: -; CDR3nt: TGTGCCAGCAGTGAAGCGGGAGTGGGTACGCAGTATTTT; CDR3aa: CASSEAGVGTQYF
v_gene: TRBV5-8; d_gene: TRBD1; j_gene: TRBJ2-7; abundance: -; CDR3nt: TGTGCCAGCAGCTTGGAGGGGACAGGATTATACGAGCAGTACTTC; CDR3aa: CASSLEGTGLYEQYF
v_gene: TRBV6-1; d_gene: -; j_gene: TRBJ1-5; abundance: -; CDR3nt: TGTGCCAGCAGTGGAATGACTAGCAGCGTAAATCAGCCCCAGCATTTT; CDR3aa: CASSGMTSSVNQPQHF
v_gene: TRBV19; d_gene: -; j_gene: TRBJ2-6; abundance: -; CDR3nt: TGTGCCAGTGATGCTGGGGCCAACGTCCTGACTTTC; CDR3aa: CASDAGANVLTF
v_gene: TRBV5-8; d_gene: TRBD2; j_gene: TRBJ2-7; abundance: -; CDR3nt: TGTGCCAGCAGCCTAGGACTAGCGGGACTCCCCTACGAGCAGTACTTC; CDR3aa: CASSLGLAGLPYEQYF
v_gene: TRBV6-1; d_gene: -; j_gene: TRBJ2-3; abundance: -; CDR3nt: TGTGCCAGCAGTGAAATGCTAGATACGCAGTATTTT; CDR3aa: CASSEMLDTQYF
v_gene: TRBV28; d_gene: -; j_gene: TRBJ1-1; abundance: -; CDR3nt: TGTGCCAGCAGTTTAGACGAGCTACGCACTGAAGCTTTCTTT; CDR3aa: CASSLDELRTEAFF
v_gene: TRBV27; d_gene: -; j_gene: TRBJ2-7; abundance: -; CDR3nt: TGTGCCAGCAGTTTAGATGGCGGGAACGAGCAGTACTTC; CDR3aa: CASSLDGGNEQYF
v_gene: TRBV28; d_gene: TRBD1; j_gene: TRBJ1-1; abundance: few; CDR3nt: TGTGCCAGCAGTTTAATTCGGGGACAGGGACTTCGGACTGAAGCTTTCTTT; CDR3aa: CASSLIRGQGLRTEAFF
v_gene: TRBV28; d_gene: TRBD1; j_gene: TRBJ2-5; abundance: -; CDR3nt: TGTGCCAGCAGAACCGACAGGGAGCAAGAGACCCAGTACTTC; CDR3aa: CASRTDREQETQYF
v_gene: TRBV27; d_gene: TRBD2; j_gene: TRBJ2-1; abundance: -; CDR3nt: TGTGCCAGCAGTTTATACGCGGGAGGTCTGAATGAGCAGTTCTTC; CDR3aa: CASSLYAGGLNEQFF
v_gene: TRBV18; d_gene: TRBD1; j_gene: TRBJ1-2; abundance: -; CDR3nt: TGTGCCAGCTCACCAGAGACAGGGAGCTATGGCTACACCTTC; CDR3aa: CASSPETGSYGYTF
v_gene: TRBV21-1; d_gene: -; j_gene: TRBJ1-5; abundance: -; CDR3nt: TGTGCCAGCAGCAAATGGGACAGGGCATTTAAGAAAAATCAGCCCCAGCATTTT; CDR3aa: CASSKWDRAFKKNQPQHF
v_gene: TRBV7-2; d_gene: TRBD2; j_gene: TRBJ2-3; abundance: medium-sized; CDR3nt: TGTGCCAGCAGCCCTGGACTAGCGGGAGTAGGGGGCTTTGGAGATACGCAGTATTTT; CDR3aa: CASSPGLAGVGGFGDTQYF
v_gene: TRBV29-1; d_gene: TRBD2; j_gene: TRBJ2-1; abundance: -; CDR3nt: TGCAGCGTTGATGGAACCAAACTAGCGGGAGTTGACAATGAGCAGTTCTTC; CDR3aa: CSVDGTKLAGVDNEQFF
v_gene: TRBV28; d_gene: TRBD2; j_gene: TRBJ2-1; abundance: -; CDR3nt: TGTGCCAGCAGCCACCCCTCGGGTAGCGGGGTCAATGAGCAGTTCTTC; CDR3aa: CASSHPSGSGVNEQFF
v_gene: TRBV15; d_gene: -; j_gene: TRBJ2-1; abundance: -; CDR3nt: TGTGCCACCAGCAGAGATCGAGGAGTCGATGAGCAGTTCTTC; CDR3aa: CATSRDRGVDEQFF
v_gene: TRBV28; d_gene: -; j_gene: TRBJ1-2; abundance: -; CDR3nt: TGTGCCAGCAGTTTAGCCATCGTCAGAAACATAGATCCCACTAACTATGGCTACACCTTC; CDR3aa: CASSLAIVRNIDPTNYGYTF
v_gene: TRBV28; d_gene: TRBD2; j_gene: TRBJ2-7; abundance: -; CDR3nt: TGTGCCAGCAGTTTAAGACTAGCAGGGTACGAGCAGTACTTC; CDR3aa: CASSLRLAGYEQYF
v_gene: TRBV5-1; d_gene: -; j_gene: TRBJ2-6; abundance: -; CDR3nt: TGCGCCAGCTGGGGGGCCAACGTCCTGACTTTC; CDR3aa: CASWGANVLTF
v_gene: TRBV7-2; d_gene: TRBD2; j_gene: TRBJ2-5; abundance: -; CDR3nt: TGTGCCAGCAGCTCTACTGGGACTATGGAGACCCAGTACTTC; CDR3aa: CASSSTGTMETQYF
v_gene: TRBV11-2; d_gene: -; j_gene: TRBJ2-7; abundance: -; CDR3nt: TGTGCCAGCAGCTTAGATGCCTACGGGGAACTGAACTACGAGCAGTACTTC; CDR3aa: CASSLDAYGELNYEQYF
v_gene: TRBV6-1; d_gene: -; j_gene: TRBJ2-7; abundance: once; CDR3nt: TGTGCCAGCAGTGCCCGCGAAACCTGGCCGGGTTACGAGCAGTACTTC; CDR3aa: CASSARETWPGYEQYF
v_gene: TRBV7-8; d_gene: TRBD1; j_gene: TRBJ2-2; abundance: -; CDR3nt: TGTGCCAGCAGTTTTAACAGGGGAAAGGGTAACACCGGGGAGCTGTTTTTT; CDR3aa: CASSFNRGKGNTGELFF
v_gene: TRBV27; d_gene: -; j_gene: TRBJ1-5; abundance: -; CDR3nt: TGTGCCAGCAGTTTATGGGGTCAGCCCCAGCATTTT; CDR3aa: CASSLWGQPQHF
v_gene: TRBV9; d_gene: -; j_gene: TRBJ2-3; abundance: -; CDR3nt: TGTGCCAGCACAAGAGAGGCGGAGGGGGCAGATACGCAGTATTTT; CDR3aa: CASTREAEGADTQYF
v_gene: TRBV9; d_gene: TRBD1; j_gene: TRBJ2-7; abundance: -; CDR3nt: TGTGCCAGCAGCCCCCGGACAGGGTGGACCTACGAGCAGTACTTC; CDR3aa: CASSPRTGWTYEQYF
v_gene: TRBV5-1; d_gene: -; j_gene: TRBJ2-7; abundance: -; CDR3nt: TGCGCCAGCGGTGGGAACTCCTACGAGCAGTACTTC; CDR3aa: CASGGNSYEQYF
v_gene: TRBV28; d_gene: -; j_gene: TRBJ2-1; abundance: -; CDR3nt: TGTGCCAGCAGCCTCCGGGACTGGGCCTACAATGAGCAGTTCTTC; CDR3aa: CASSLRDWAYNEQFF
v_gene: TRBV6-5; d_gene: TRBD2; j_gene: TRBJ2-3; abundance: -; CDR3nt: TGTGCCGTGGGACTAGGCCCAGATACGCAGTATTTT; CDR3aa: CAVGLGPDTQYF
v_gene: TRBV12-2; d_gene: -; j_gene: TRBJ2-5; abundance: -; CDR3nt: TGTGCAAGTCGCTTAGGGGGACAGGCCAGCCAAGAGACCCAGTACTTC; CDR3aa: CASRLGGQASQETQYF
v_gene: TRBV7-2; d_gene: TRBD2; j_gene: TRBJ2-1; abundance: -; CDR3nt: TGTGCCAGCAGCTATCTAGCGGGAGGGCTCAATGAGCAGTTCTTC; CDR3aa: CASSYLAGGLNEQFF
v_gene: TRBV7-9; d_gene: TRBD1; j_gene: TRBJ1-2; abundance: few; CDR3nt: TGTGCCAGCAGCGGACAGGGGGGACATGGCTACACCTTC; CDR3aa: CASSGQGGHGYTF
v_gene: TRBV4-1; d_gene: TRBD2; j_gene: TRBJ2-5; abundance: once; CDR3nt: TGCGCCAGCAGCCCGGGACTAAATCCAGAGACCCAGTACTTC; CDR3aa: CASSPGLNPETQYF
v_gene: TRBV7-9; d_gene: TRBD2; j_gene: TRBJ2-5; abundance: -; CDR3nt: TGTGCCAGCAGCGCACTAGCGGGAGCGGAAGAGACCCAGTACTTC; CDR3aa: CASSALAGAEETQYF
v_gene: TRBV4-1; d_gene: -; j_gene: TRBJ2-7; abundance: -; CDR3nt: TGCGCCAGCAGCCAAGATACCCCCAACGAGCAGTACTTC; CDR3aa: CASSQDTPNEQYF
v_gene: TRBV7-9; d_gene: -; j_gene: TRBJ2-7; abundance: -; CDR3nt: TGTGCCAGCAGCCTAGTGTCCTACGAGCAGTACTTC; CDR3aa: CASSLVSYEQYF
v_gene: TRBV27; d_gene: -; j_gene: TRBJ1-1; abundance: few; CDR3nt: TGTGCCAGCAGTTTATCTGGGGGCGGGACTGAAGCTTTCTTT; CDR3aa: CASSLSGGGTEAFF
v_gene: TRBV13; d_gene: TRBD1; j_gene: TRBJ2-7; abundance: once; CDR3nt: TGTGCCAGCAGCTTAGGCCGGGACAGTACTTACGAGCAGTACTTC; CDR3aa: CASSLGRDSTYEQYF
v_gene: TRBV19; d_gene: -; j_gene: TRBJ2-7; abundance: few; CDR3nt: TGTGCCAGTAGTAACTCCTACGAGCAGTACTTC; CDR3aa: CASSNSYEQYF
v_gene: TRBV4-2; d_gene: -; j_gene: TRBJ1-1; abundance: -; CDR3nt: TGTGCCAGCAGCCAAGATGACGGGGCGATGAACACTGAAGCTTTCTTT; CDR3aa: CASSQDDGAMNTEAFF
v_gene: TRBV7-8; d_gene: -; j_gene: TRBJ2-7; abundance: -; CDR3nt: TGTGCCTCCCGAGGCAGTTACGAGCAGTACTTC; CDR3aa: CASRGSYEQYF
v_gene: TRBV4-1; d_gene: TRBD1; j_gene: TRBJ1-2; abundance: -; CDR3nt: TGCGCCAGCAGCCCCACAGGGGGCAGAGGCTATGGCTACACCTTC; CDR3aa: CASSPTGGRGYGYTF
v_gene: TRBV28; d_gene: -; j_gene: TRBJ2-3; abundance: -; CDR3nt: TGTGCCAGCAGTCCCCTGGGGCGGCACGGCACAGATACGCAGTATTTT; CDR3aa: CASSPLGRHGTDTQYF
v_gene: TRBV11-1; d_gene: -; j_gene: TRBJ2-7; abundance: -; CDR3nt: TGTGCCAGCAGCTTATACAGGGATCTAGGGTACGAGCAGTACTTC; CDR3aa: CASSLYRDLGYEQYF
v_gene: TRBV6-1; d_gene: -; j_gene: TRBJ1-1; abundance: medium-sized; CDR3nt: TGTGCCAGCAGTGATACCTTGGGAACCGAATTCAACACTGAAGCTTTCTTT; CDR3aa: CASSDTLGTEFNTEAFF
v_gene: TRBV6-4; d_gene: TRBD1; j_gene: TRBJ2-7; abundance: -; CDR3nt: TGTGCCAGCACCGAACGGGACAGGGATTTCGAGCAGTACTTC; CDR3aa: CASTERDRDFEQYF
v_gene: TRBV7-9; d_gene: -; j_gene: TRBJ1-5; abundance: -; CDR3nt: TGTGCCAGCAGCTTAGCCCTTAGACATGATCAGCCCCAGCATTTT; CDR3aa: CASSLALRHDQPQHF
v_gene: TRBV4-1; d_gene: -; j_gene: TRBJ2-3; abundance: -; CDR3nt: TGCGCCAGCAGCCAAGACGGGGGTTCCAGCACAGATACGCAGTATTTT; CDR3aa: CASSQDGGSSTDTQYF
v_gene: TRBV18; d_gene: TRBD2; j_gene: TRBJ2-5; abundance: -; CDR3nt: TGTGCCAGCTCACCATTACTGACTAGCGGGGATATGTACCAAGAGACCCAGTACTTC; CDR3aa: CASSPLLTSGDMYQETQYF
v_gene: TRBV6-1; d_gene: TRBD2; j_gene: TRBJ2-7; abundance: -; CDR3nt: TGTGCCAGCAGTGACGGACTAGCGGGGCGCTACGAGCAGTACTTC; CDR3aa: CASSDGLAGRYEQYF